These T cell receptor beta chains were read from a single sample in a study of T cells in narcolepsy. Data came from immunoSEQ multiplex PCR; TCRdb stores just in-frame clones and leaves some out. The table lists 25,000 to 35,000 clones, around 78% of them singletons. The source material was CD45RA- memory CD4+ T cells from PBMCs. These receptors came from a human donor with narcolepsy. Each CDR3 is given with its conserved first and last residue. Fields, in order: V gene, D gene, clone size, J gene, CDR3 protein. A D gene is named only where the DNA matches it firmly. A row's size may be missing; if present it is once, few, many or a size class.

V: TRBV21-1
D: NA
size: NA
J: TRBJ2-4
CDR3: CASSKCGQPLAKNIQYF

V: TRBV5-4
D: TRBD1
size: NA
J: TRBJ2-7
CDR3: CASSAYDRANEQYF

V: TRBV7-3
D: TRBD2
size: NA
J: TRBJ2-7
CDR3: CASSLSTGGYEQYF

V: TRBV7-6
D: NA
size: NA
J: TRBJ1-3
CDR3: CASSELTGTHSGNTIYF

V: TRBV2
D: TRBD1
size: NA
J: TRBJ1-2
CDR3: CASRFGQGALYGYTF

V: TRBV5-1
D: NA
size: NA
J: TRBJ1-5
CDR3: CASSPQGSNQPQHF

V: TRBV2
D: NA
size: NA
J: TRBJ2-5
CDR3: CASKRGTQETQYF

V: TRBV6-6
D: TRBD1
size: few
J: TRBJ1-2
CDR3: CASSDRGIREGYTF

V: TRBV5-3
D: TRBD1
size: NA
J: TRBJ1-5
CDR3: CARRPDRGWANSNQPQHF

V: TRBV28
D: NA
size: NA
J: NA
CDR3: CASSGSRDLPYEQYF

V: TRBV5-1
D: TRBD1
size: NA
J: TRBJ1-1
CDR3: CASGRTGGTEAFF

V: TRBV7-3
D: TRBD2
size: NA
J: TRBJ2-1
CDR3: CASSLMASGGAGEQFF

V: TRBV6-1
D: TRBD1
size: NA
J: TRBJ1-4
CDR3: CASRNRGGSEKLFF

V: TRBV2
D: TRBD1
size: once
J: TRBJ2-5
CDR3: CASRKDRDSGAQYF

V: TRBV27
D: TRBD2
size: NA
J: TRBJ2-1
CDR3: CASSLQTSGRYNEQFF

V: TRBV7-9
D: NA
size: NA
J: TRBJ2-5
CDR3: CASSLGGWETQYF

V: TRBV4-1
D: NA
size: NA
J: TRBJ2-3
CDR3: CASSQRPDTQYF

V: TRBV5-8
D: NA
size: NA
J: TRBJ2-2
CDR3: CASSLQGGGNTGELFF

V: TRBV29-1
D: TRBD1
size: NA
J: TRBJ1-3
CDR3: CSVEDRGTAGNTIYF

V: TRBV5-8
D: NA
size: NA
J: TRBJ1-1
CDR3: CASSSSYRTVGNTEAFF

V: TRBV18
D: TRBD2
size: NA
J: TRBJ2-1
CDR3: CASSLETSGINEQFF